This T cell receptor (beta chain) was captured by sequencing in a study of T cell changes during pregnancy in multiple sclerosis. The germline V and J ends were trimmed by 1 base and 13 bases, with 13 bases remaining between them. This CDR3 has 13 amino acids. CDR1 is SGHTA and CDR2 is FQGTGA in the germline V gene. Sequenced by immunoSEQ multiplex PCR; TCRdb stores in-frame clones only, minus some. This table has tens of thousands of clones, approximately 90% appearing once. The chain is built from TRBV7-3 and TRBJ1-4; D call uncertain. This material consisted of CD4+ T cells from peripheral blood mononuclear cells, taken after pregnancy. This clonotype originated in a female donor with multiple sclerosis, enrolled in a pregnancy study. The CDR3 region has the DNA TGTGCCAGCAGCTTAAGTAGAGGTTCGACACTGTTTTTT. This sequence encodes CASSLSRGSTLFF.